Listed below are T cell receptor beta chains from one sample, sequenced in a study of blood T cell repertoires in COVID-19. Profiling relied on immunoSEQ multiplex PCR, and the TCRdb table lists in-frame clones only, not all of them. This sample yields around 290,000 clones, of which around 88% are seen a single time; approximately 4.3% belongs to the top ten. Sequenced: peripheral blood. The receptors shown here come from a man aged 35 to 55 with acute or convalescent COVID-19. Each CDR3 is given with its conserved first and last residue. Fields, in order: J gene, clone size, D gene, V gene, CDR3 DNA, CDR3 protein. The D gene is left open where the match is weak. Rows may omit the clone size; those that give it use once, few, many or a size class.

>TRBJ2-7|NA|TRBD2|TRBV11-2
TGTGCCAGCAGCCTCGGGACTAGCGGGGGGATCAGCTCCTACGAGCAGTACTTC
CASSLGTSGGISSYEQYF
>TRBJ1-1|NA|NA|TRBV15
TGTGCCACCAGCAGAAGCCAAAACACTGAAGCTTTCTTT
CATSRSQNTEAFF
>TRBJ1-2|NA|NA|TRBV9
TGTGCCAGCAGCGTAGTAAGCCGCTTCAATAATGGCTACACCTTC
CASSVVSRFNNGYTF
>TRBJ2-7|few|NA|TRBV11-2
TGTGCCAGCAGCTTAGTGGGCCAACTTGGCTCCTACGAGCAGTACTTC
CASSLVGQLGSYEQYF
>TRBJ2-3|few|TRBD2|TRBV24-1
TGTGCCACCAGTGAGGGAAAGGGGAGGGGTAACACAGATACGCAGTATTTT
CATSEGKGRGNTDTQYF
>TRBJ2-3|once|NA|TRBV11-2
TGTGCCAGCAGCTTTACTACGGGAGATACGCAGTATTTT
CASSFTTGDTQYF
>TRBJ1-4|NA|NA|TRBV9
TGTGCCAGCAGCCCAGGAGGGGCAGGGGAAAAACTGTTTTTT
CASSPGGAGEKLFF
>TRBJ2-1|NA|NA|TRBV11-2
TGTGCCAGCAGCTTAGGTCAGGGTGTCTACAATGAGCAGTTCTTC
CASSLGQGVYNEQFF
>TRBJ1-1|NA|TRBD1|TRBV5-4
TGTGCCAGCAGCTTGGCCGGGACAGGGGGCGTGGCTTTCTTT
CASSLAGTGGVAFF
>TRBJ2-6|NA|NA|TRBV9
TGTGCCAGCAGCGGATACAAAGTGGGGGCCAACGTCCTGACTTTC
CASSGYKVGANVLTF
>TRBJ1-2|NA|NA|TRBV3-1/TRBV3-2
TGTGCCAGCAGCCCCAGAGGCGCCGGGGAACATGGCTACACCTTC
CASSPRGAGEHGYTF
>TRBJ2-3|NA|NA|TRBV2
TGTGCCAGCAGTGATACAGGAGATACGCAGTATTTT
CASSDTGDTQYF
>TRBJ2-1|NA|TRBD1|TRBV15
TGTGCCACCAGCACCTACAGGGGAAGCTCCTACAATGAGCAGTTCTTC
CATSTYRGSSYNEQFF
>TRBJ1-1|NA|TRBD1|TRBV5-1
TGCGCCAGCAGCCCTGGACAGGGGGGGTGGAACACTGAAGCTTTCTTT
CASSPGQGGWNTEAFF
>TRBJ1-1|NA|TRBD1|TRBV5-6
TGTGCCAGCAGCTTGCCCGGGACAGCCACTGGGGCTTTCTTT
CASSLPGTATGAFF
>TRBJ2-7|NA|TRBD1|TRBV6-5
TGTGCCAGCAGTCCACAGGGGGACCAATCCTACGAGCAGTACTTC
CASSPQGDQSYEQYF
>TRBJ1-1|NA|TRBD1|TRBV5-1
TGCGCCAGCAGCATTCGGACAGGGGGGCTCACTGAAGCTTTCTTT
CASSIRTGGLTEAFF